The clone carrying this T cell receptor beta chain was recorded at least ten times. The sample is drawn from a study of blood T cell repertoires in COVID-19. Here immunoSEQ multiplex PCR was the method, and the copy in TCRdb shows in-frame clones only, minus some. The table has around 68,000 clones, roughly 81% seen once. CDR1 is ENHRY, CDR2 SYGVKD, per germline. With 0 bases removed from V and 4 bases from J, the gap between germline ends came to 9 bases. The CDR3 spans 14 residues. This clonotype originated in a human donor in a cohort sampled during active COVID-19. V gene TRBV10-3 combines with J gene TRBJ1-2; maybe TRBD1 (6 bases). Source material: peripheral blood. CDR3 DNA sequence: TGTGCCATCAGTGAGTCGACAGGTCGCTATGGCTACACCTTC. This sequence encodes CAISESTGRYGYTF.